This TCR beta chain was sequenced for a study of T cell changes during pregnancy in multiple sclerosis. The CDR3 consists of 14 residues. The germline gives CDR1 ENHRY, CDR2 SYGVKD. J gave up 4 bases and V 3 bases, and 5 bases lay outside the gene matches. Clones were read by immunoSEQ multiplex PCR, and TCRdb kept only the in-frame ones, dropping some. The table lists about 60,000 clones, roughly 93% of them singletons. The sequence was obtained from a female donor with multiple sclerosis, enrolled in a pregnancy study. The specimen was peripheral blood, collected after pregnancy. The chain recombines TRBV10-3 with TRBJ1-2, with TRBD1 matching 7 bases. CDR3 loop: CAISELGTAYGYTF. CDR3 DNA sequence: TGTGCCATCAGTGAATTGGGGACAGCCTATGGCTACACCTTC.